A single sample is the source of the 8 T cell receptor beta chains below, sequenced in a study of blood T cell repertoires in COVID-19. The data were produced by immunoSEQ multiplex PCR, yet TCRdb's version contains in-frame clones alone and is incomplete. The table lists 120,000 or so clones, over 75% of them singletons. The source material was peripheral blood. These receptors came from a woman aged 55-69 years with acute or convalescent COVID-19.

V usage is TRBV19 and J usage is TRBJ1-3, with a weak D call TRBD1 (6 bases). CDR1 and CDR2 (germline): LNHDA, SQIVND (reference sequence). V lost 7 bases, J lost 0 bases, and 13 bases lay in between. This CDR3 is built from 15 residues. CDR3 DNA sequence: TGTGCCAGTAAAAGGGGGTCCTTCTCTGGAAACACCATATATTTT. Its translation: CASKRGSFSGNTIYF.

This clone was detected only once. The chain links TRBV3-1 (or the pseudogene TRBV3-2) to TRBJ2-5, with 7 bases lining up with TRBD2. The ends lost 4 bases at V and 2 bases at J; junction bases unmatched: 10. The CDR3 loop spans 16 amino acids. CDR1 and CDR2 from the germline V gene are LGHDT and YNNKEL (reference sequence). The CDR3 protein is CASSRYQPGLQETQYF. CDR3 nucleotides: TGTGCCAGCAGCCGTTATCAACCGGGACTACAAGAGACCCAGTACTTC.

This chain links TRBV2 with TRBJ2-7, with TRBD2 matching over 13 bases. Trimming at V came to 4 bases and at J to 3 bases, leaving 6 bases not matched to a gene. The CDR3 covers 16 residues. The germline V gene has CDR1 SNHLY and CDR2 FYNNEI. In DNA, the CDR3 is TGTGCCAGCAGTGGAGGACTAGCGGGAGTGTTCTACGAGCAGTACGTC. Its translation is CASSGGLAGVFYEQYV.

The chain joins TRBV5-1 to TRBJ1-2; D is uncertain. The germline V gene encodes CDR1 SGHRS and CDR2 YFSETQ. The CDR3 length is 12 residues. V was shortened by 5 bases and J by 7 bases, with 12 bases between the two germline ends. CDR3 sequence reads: CASSPVRGGYTF. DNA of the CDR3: TGCGCCAGCAGTCCTGTTCGGGGTGGCTACACCTTC. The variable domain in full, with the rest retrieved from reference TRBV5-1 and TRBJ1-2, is KAGVTQTPRYLIKTRGQQVTLSCSPISGHRSVSWYQQTPGQGLQFLFEYFSETQRNKGNFPGRFSGRQFSNSRSEMNVSTLELGDSALYLCASSPVRGGYTFGSGTRLTVV.

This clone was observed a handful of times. CDR3: CASSLKQSETYNEQFF. The CDR3 bases are TGCGCCAGCAGCTTGAAACAATCCGAAACCTACAATGAGCAGTTCTTC. The chain joins TRBV5-1 to TRBJ2-1; no definite D call. Between the trimmed V and J ends, which lost 1 base and 2 bases, there was a span of 13 bases. Germline CDR1 SGHRS, CDR2 YFSETQ. This CDR3 region has 16 residues.

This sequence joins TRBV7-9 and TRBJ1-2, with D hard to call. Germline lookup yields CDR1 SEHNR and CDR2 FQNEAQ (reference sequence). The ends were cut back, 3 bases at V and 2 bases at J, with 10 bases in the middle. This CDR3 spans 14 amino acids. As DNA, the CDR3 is TGTGCCAGCAGCTTGGAGTCCCAGAACTATGGCTACACCTTC. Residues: CASSLESQNYGYTF. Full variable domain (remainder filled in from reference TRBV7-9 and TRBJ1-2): DTGVSQNPRHKITKRGQNVTFRCDPISEHNRLYWYRQTLGQGPEFLTYFQNEAQLEKSRLLSDRFSAERPKGSFSTLEIQRTEQGDSAMYLCASSLESQNYGYTFGSGTRLTVV.

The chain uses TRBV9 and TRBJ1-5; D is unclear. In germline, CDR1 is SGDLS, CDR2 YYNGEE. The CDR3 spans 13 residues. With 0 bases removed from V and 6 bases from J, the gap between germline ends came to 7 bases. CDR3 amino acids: CASSVEPGQPQHF. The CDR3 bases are TGTGCCAGCAGCGTAGAACCGGGTCAGCCCCAGCATTTT.

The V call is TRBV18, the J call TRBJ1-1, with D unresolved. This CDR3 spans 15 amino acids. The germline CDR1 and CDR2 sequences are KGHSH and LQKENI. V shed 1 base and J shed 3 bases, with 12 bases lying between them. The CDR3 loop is CASSPQGVGDTEAFF. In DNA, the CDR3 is TGTGCCAGCTCACCACAGGGAGTAGGTGACACTGAAGCTTTCTTT. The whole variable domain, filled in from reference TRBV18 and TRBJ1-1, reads NAGVMQNPRHLVRRRGQEARLRCSPMKGHSHVYWYRQLPEEGLKFMVYLQKENIIDESGMPKERFSAEFPKEGPSILRIQQVVRGDSAAYFCASSPQGVGDTEAFFGQGTRLTVV.